This TCR beta chain was found in a study of T cells after yellow fever vaccination. General study points: Reappearing after the booster were most of the clones from primary vaccination (about 96% CD4, around 90% CD8). Few clonotypes appeared in both CD4 and CD8 compartments. The secondary response was weaker, and its peak arrived faster, on day 5 versus 15.

Concerning this clonotype: The antigen is not known.

The germline CDR1 and CDR2 sequences are SGHDT and YYEEEE. Trimming took 0 bases from V and 3 from J; bases not matched to a gene: 2. This CDR3 region has 14 residues. The study made its TCR cDNA through 5'RACE template switching. That step introduced a universal primer site along with UMIs. TCRdb itself ran the 5' RACE reads through MiXCR, one entry per CDR3 protein. Here the sample spans 200,000 to 300,000 distinct CDR3 sequences, 10% to 15% being singletons. The rearrangement uses TRBV5-6 and TRBJ2-7, with 8 nucleotides matching TRBD2. Here the sequenced sample was CD4+ T cells sorted from PBMCs, taken 45 days after the yellow fever booster vaccination. The TCR sequence derives from a man aged 25 to 40 who received the YFV17D yellow fever vaccine. This chain's CDR3 is CASSLGTSYYEQYF. The CDR3 DNA sequence: TGTGCCAGCAGCTTGGGGACTAGCTACTACGAGCAGTACTTC.